The entry below gives a single T cell receptor beta chain sequence along with its context. Its antigen remains unidentified. The data were taken from a study of T cells expressing NK-cell markers. The wider study: Sorted CD3+CD56+NKG2C+, CD3+CD56+NKG2C- and CD3+CD56-NKG2C+ T cells supplied TCR beta repertoires. The study sequenced eight donors, seven HCMV-seropositive and one seronegative. The study, taken as a whole, reports: In roughly six donors, dominant CD3+CD56+NKG2C+ clonotypes ranked among the top 10 CD8+ clonotypes.

This CDR3 is 14 amino acids long. Germline V lookup: CDR1 LNHDA, CDR2 SQIVND (reference sequence). It was by 5'RACE template switching with UMIs that TCR beta cDNA was made. Reanalyzing the 5' RACE reads, TCRdb keeps one entry per CDR3 protein, without DNA. The sample includes around 380,000 distinct CDR3 sequences. Sequenced material: blood T cells: a sorted CD56 or NKG2C T cell subset, CD4+ or CD8+ T cells, or bulk PBMC T cells (not recorded which). V usage is TRBV19 and J usage is TRBJ2-7; TCRdb designates TRBD1, a call that cannot be tested without DNA. This TCR was recovered from a woman aged 45 to 65 in good health. The CDR3 protein is CASSGQLRVMEQYF. Based on the CDR3 plus reference TRBV19 and TRBJ2-7, the full variable domain is DGGITQSPKYLFRKEGQNVTLSCEQNLNHDAMYWYRQDPGQGLRLIYYSQIVNDFQKGDIAEGYSVSREKKESFPLTVTSAQKNPTAFYLCASSGQLRVMEQYFGPGTRLTVT.